The present entry profiles one TCR beta chain with its context. What it binds is not known. The sample has other DNA sequences that encode this CDR3 too. Sequencing used immunoSEQ multiplex PCR; TCRdb keeps in-frame clones, though not all of them. The sample consists of some 1,900,000 clones, about 95% of them appearing once. This record comes from a study of shared clonotypes between healthy human individuals. In germline, CDR1 is SGDLS, CDR2 YYNGEE. Trimming stripped 0 bases from V and 1 base from J, with 7 bases between. The CDR3 spans 14 residues. Overall study findings and caveats: Sequencing depth was predicted to influence how clonotypes are shared among donors. All-four-donor shared clonotypes had higher generation probabilities than non-shared clonotypes did.

CD45RO negativity and positive selection for CCR7 defined naive CD8 cells, a population that excluded terminally differentiated effector memory CD45RA+ cells. This TCR was recovered from a man younger than 30 in good health. The chain recombines TRBV9 with TRBJ1-2; no definite D call. The sequenced sample consisted of naive CD8+ T cells sorted from blood. The CDR3 is CASSVGSLNYGYTF. CDR3 in DNA: TGTGCCAGCAGCGTAGGCTCCCTTAACTATGGCTACACCTTC. Looking up the rest from reference TRBV9 and TRBJ1-2 gives the full variable domain: DSGVTQTPKHLITATGQRVTLRCSPRSGDLSVYWYQQSLDQGLQFLIQYYNGEERAKGNILERFSAQQFPDLHSELNLSSLELGDSALYFCASSVGSLNYGYTFGSGTRLTVV.